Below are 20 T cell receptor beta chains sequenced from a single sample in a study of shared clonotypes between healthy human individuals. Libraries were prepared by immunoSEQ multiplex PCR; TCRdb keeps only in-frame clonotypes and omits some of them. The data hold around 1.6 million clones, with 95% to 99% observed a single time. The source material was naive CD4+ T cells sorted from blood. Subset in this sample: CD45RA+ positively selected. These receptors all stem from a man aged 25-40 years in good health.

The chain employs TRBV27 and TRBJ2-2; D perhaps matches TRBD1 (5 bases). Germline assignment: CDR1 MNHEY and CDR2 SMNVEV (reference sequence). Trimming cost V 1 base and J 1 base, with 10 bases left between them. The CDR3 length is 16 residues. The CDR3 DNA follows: TGTGCCAGCAGTTTATTGGGCAGGGTGAACACCGGGGAGCTGTTTTTT. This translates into CASSLLGRVNTGELFF.

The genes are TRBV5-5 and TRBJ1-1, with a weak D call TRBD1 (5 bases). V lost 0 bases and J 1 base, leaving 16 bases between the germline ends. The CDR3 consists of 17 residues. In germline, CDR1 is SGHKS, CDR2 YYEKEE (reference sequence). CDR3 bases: TGTGCCAGCAGCTTGGTCTTCGGGGGTTACCAGAACACTGAAGCTTTCTTT. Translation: CASSLVFGGYQNTEAFF.

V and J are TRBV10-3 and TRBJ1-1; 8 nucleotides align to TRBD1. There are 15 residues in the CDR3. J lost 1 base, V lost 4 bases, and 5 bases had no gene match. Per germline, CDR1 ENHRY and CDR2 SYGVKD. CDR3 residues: CAISGTGTGNTEAFF. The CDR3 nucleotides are TGTGCCATCAGTGGGACCGGGACAGGGAACACTGAAGCTTTCTTT.

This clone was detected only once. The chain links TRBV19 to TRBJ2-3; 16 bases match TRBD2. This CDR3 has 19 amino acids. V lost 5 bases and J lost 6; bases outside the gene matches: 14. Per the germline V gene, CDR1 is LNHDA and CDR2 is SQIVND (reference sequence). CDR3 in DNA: TGTGCCAGTAGTTTAGCCGGGACTAGCGGGAGGGCCGTTACCGATACGCAGTATTTT. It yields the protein CASSLAGTSGRAVTDTQYF.

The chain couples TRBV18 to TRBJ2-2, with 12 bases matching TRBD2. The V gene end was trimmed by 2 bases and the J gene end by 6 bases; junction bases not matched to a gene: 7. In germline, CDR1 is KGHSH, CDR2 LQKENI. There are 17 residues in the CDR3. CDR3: CASSPTTSGSVAGELFF. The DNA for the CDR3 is TGTGCCAGCTCACCAACGACTAGCGGGAGCGTCGCCGGGGAGCTGTTTTTT.

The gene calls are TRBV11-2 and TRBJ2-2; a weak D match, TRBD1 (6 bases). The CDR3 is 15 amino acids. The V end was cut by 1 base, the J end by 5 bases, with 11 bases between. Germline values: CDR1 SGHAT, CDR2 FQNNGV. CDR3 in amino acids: CASSLAGQPTGELFF. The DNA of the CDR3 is TGTGCCAGCAGCTTAGCCGGACAGCCAACCGGGGAGCTGTTTTTT.

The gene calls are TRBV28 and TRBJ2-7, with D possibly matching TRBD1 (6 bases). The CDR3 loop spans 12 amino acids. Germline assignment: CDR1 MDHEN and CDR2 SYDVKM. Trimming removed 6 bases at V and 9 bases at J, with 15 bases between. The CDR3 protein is CASRVEQGWQYF. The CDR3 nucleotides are TGTGCCAGCAGAGTCGAACAGGGCTGGCAGTACTTC. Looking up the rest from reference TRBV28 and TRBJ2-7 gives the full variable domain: DVKVTQSSRYLVKRTGEKVFLECVQDMDHENMFWYRQDPGLGLRLIYFSYDVKMKEKGDIPEGYSVSREKKERFSLILESASTNQTSMYLCASRVEQGWQYFGPGTRLTVT.

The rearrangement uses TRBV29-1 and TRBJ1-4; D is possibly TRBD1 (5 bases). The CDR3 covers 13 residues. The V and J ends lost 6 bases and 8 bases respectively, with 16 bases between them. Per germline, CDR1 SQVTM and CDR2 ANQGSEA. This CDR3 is CSVQFGPGEKLFF. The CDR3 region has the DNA TGCAGCGTGCAGTTTGGTCCAGGGGAAAAACTGTTTTTT.

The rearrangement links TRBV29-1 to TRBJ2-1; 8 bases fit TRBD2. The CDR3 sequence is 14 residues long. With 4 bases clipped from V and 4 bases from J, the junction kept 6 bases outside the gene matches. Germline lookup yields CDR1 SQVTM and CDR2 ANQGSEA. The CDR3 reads CSVVFLAGYNEQFF. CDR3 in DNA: TGCAGCGTTGTCTTCCTAGCGGGTTACAATGAGCAGTTCTTC.

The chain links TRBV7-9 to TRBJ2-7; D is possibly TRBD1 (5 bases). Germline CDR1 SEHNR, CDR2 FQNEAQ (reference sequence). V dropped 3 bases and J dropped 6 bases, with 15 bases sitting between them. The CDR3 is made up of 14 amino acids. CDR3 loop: CASSFGHPPLEQYF. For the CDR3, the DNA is TGTGCCAGCAGCTTCGGACACCCGCCTCTCGAGCAGTACTTC. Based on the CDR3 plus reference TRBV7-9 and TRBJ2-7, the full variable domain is DTGVSQNPRHKITKRGQNVTFRCDPISEHNRLYWYRQTLGQGPEFLTYFQNEAQLEKSRLLSDRFSAERPKGSFSTLEIQRTEQGDSAMYLCASSFGHPPLEQYFGPGTRLTVT.

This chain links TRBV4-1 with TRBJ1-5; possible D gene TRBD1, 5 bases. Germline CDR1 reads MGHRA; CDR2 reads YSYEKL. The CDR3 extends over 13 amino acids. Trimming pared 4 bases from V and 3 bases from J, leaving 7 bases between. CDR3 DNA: TGCGCCAGCAGCCGGGGGTTCAATCAGCCCCAGCATTTT. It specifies CASSRGFNQPQHF.

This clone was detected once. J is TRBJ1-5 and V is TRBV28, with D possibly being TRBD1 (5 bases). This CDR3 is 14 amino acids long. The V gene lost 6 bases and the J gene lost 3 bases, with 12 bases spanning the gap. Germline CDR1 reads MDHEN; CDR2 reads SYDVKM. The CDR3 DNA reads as TGTGCCAGCAGACTCCAGGGTAACAATCAGCCCCAGCATTTT. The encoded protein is CASRLQGNNQPQHF.

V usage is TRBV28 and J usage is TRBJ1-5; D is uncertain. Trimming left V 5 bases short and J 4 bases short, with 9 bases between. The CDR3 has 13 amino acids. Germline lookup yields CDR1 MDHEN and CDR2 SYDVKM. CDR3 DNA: TGTGCCAGCAGTCCCGACGGTAATCAGCCCCAGCATTTT. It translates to CASSPDGNQPQHF.

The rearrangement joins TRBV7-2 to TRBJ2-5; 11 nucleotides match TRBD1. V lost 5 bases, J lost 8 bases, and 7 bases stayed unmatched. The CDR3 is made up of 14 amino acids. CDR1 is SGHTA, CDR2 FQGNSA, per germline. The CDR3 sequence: CASSARDRGATQYF. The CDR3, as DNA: TGTGCCAGCAGCGCCCGGGACAGGGGGGCCACCCAGTACTTC.

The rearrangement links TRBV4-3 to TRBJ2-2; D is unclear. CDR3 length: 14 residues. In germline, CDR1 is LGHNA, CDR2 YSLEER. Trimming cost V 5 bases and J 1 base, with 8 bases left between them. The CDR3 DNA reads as TGCGCCAGCAGCTATAGGGAGAACACCGGGGAGCTGTTTTTT. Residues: CASSYRENTGELFF.

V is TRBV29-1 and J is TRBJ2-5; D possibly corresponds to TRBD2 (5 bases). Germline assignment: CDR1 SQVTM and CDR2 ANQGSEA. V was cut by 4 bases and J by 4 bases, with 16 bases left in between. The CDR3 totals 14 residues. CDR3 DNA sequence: TGCAGCGTTGTTGGCGGGTCCGGGTCAGAGACCCAGTACTTC. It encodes CSVVGGSGSETQYF. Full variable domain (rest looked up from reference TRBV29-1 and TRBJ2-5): SAVISQKPSRDICQRGTSLTIQCQVDSQVTMMFWYRQQPGQSLTLIATANQGSEATYESGFVIDKFPISRPNLTFSTLTVSNMSPEDSSIYLCSVVGGSGSETQYFGPGTRLLVL.

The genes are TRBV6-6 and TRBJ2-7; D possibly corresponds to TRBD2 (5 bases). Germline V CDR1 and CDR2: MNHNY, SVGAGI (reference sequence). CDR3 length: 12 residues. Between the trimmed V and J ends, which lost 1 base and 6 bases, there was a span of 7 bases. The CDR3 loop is CASSYLGSEQYF. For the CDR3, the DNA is TGTGCCAGCAGTTACTTAGGGAGCGAGCAGTACTTC.

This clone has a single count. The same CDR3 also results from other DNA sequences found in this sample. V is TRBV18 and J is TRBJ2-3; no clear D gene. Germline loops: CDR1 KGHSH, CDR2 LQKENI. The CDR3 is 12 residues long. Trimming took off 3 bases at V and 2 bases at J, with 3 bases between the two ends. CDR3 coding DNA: TGTGCCAGCTCACCTACCACAGATACGCAGTATTTT. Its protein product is CASSPTTDTQYF.

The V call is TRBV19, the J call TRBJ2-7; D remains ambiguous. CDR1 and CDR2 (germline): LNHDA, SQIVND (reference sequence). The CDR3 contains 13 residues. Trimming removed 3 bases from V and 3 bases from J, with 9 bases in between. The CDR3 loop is CASSIEEDYEQYF. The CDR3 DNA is TGTGCCAGTAGTATTGAAGAGGACTACGAGCAGTACTTC. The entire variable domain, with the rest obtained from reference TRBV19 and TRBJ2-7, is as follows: DGGITQSPKYLFRKEGQNVTLSCEQNLNHDAMYWYRQDPGQGLRLIYYSQIVNDFQKGDIAEGYSVSREKKESFPLTVTSAQKNPTAFYLCASSIEEDYEQYFGPGTRLTVT.

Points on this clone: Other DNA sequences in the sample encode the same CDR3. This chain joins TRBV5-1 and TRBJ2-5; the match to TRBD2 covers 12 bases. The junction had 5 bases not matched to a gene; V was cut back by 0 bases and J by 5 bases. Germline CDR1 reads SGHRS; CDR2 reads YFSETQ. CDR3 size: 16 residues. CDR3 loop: CASSLAGLAGGETQYF. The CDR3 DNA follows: TGCGCCAGCAGCTTGGCCGGCCTAGCGGGAGGGGAGACCCAGTACTTC.